The clone carrying this TCR beta chain was counted between two and nine times. As yet, its antigen is unknown. The sample originates from a study of shared clonotypes between healthy human individuals. The CDR3 runs 12 residues. Trimming took off 8 bases at V and 0 bases at J, with 5 bases between the two ends. Looked up from germline, CDR1 is WNHNN and CDR2 is SYGVQD (reference sequence). Using immunoSEQ multiplex PCR, the repertoire was profiled, and TCRdb retains in-frame clones only, with some absent. The top ten clones hold about 1% of a sample with 1.6 million or so clones, roughly 96% of them seen once. Investigators divided CD4+ cells into CD45RA+ naive and CD45RA-negative memory subsets. Points from the study as a whole: It was observed that 5% to 6.5% of naive CD4 clonotypes were shared across several donors.

The sequenced sample was naive CD4+ T cells sorted from blood. Subset: CD45RA+ positively selected. The source of this sequence is a man aged 25 to 45 in good health. The gene calls are TRBV10-1 and TRBJ2-1; D is possibly TRBD2 (5 bases). The CDR3: CASGSSYNEQFF. DNA of the CDR3: TGCGCCAGCGGGAGCTCCTACAATGAGCAGTTCTTC.